Presented here are 6 T cell receptor beta chains from one specimen sequenced in a study of cytomegalovirus exposure and HLA in healthy donors. The PCR had 60 Vbeta and 13 Jbeta primers. Profiling relied on immunoSEQ multiplex PCR, and the TCRdb table lists in-frame clones only, not all of them. The sample has under 120,000 clones; approximately 79% are singletons. Sequencing was carried out using PBMCs. The receptors come from a woman aged 40 to 50 in good health and CMV-seronegative.

Concerning this clone itself: An end of the junction differs from the germline gene, which may be a read error. Other DNA sequences in this sample translate to the same CDR3. V and J are TRBV7-9 and TRBJ1-5, with D unresolved. This CDR3 is 12 amino acids long. Germline V CDR1 and CDR2: SEHNR, FQNEAQ (reference sequence). CDR3 nucleotide sequence: TGTTCCAGCAGCCTAACAGATCAGCCCCAGCATTTT. It is translated as CSSSLTDQPQHF.

This clone appeared a few times. The CDR3 DNA reads as TGTGCCAGCAGCACCTCTAGAGGTCCCTACAATGAGCAGTTCTTC. Protein product: CASSTSRGPYNEQFF. The chain has TRBV7-2 and TRBJ2-1; no clear D. Germline V gene lookup returns CDR1 SGHTA and CDR2 FQGNSA. V lost 5 bases, J lost 2 bases, and 13 bases lay in between. There are 15 residues in the CDR3.

This clone was counted a single time. V and J are TRBV4-3 and TRBJ1-2; the match to TRBD1 covers 8 bases. The CDR3 runs to 15 residues. V was clipped by 4 bases and J by 6 bases; unmatched bases: 10. Germline-derived CDR1 and CDR2 are LGHNA and YSLEER. The CDR3 DNA is TGCGCCAGCAGCCCGCAACAGGGGGTAGGTCATGGCTACACCTTC. The encoded protein is CASSPQQGVGHGYTF.

V usage is TRBV7-2 and J usage is TRBJ2-7, with TRBD2 as a possible D gene (6 bases). CDR1 is SGHTA and CDR2 is FQGNSA in the germline V gene. V was shortened by 5 bases and J by 5 bases, with 16 bases between the two germline ends. This CDR3 has 14 residues. The DNA of the CDR3 is TGTGCCAGCAGCCCGCTTAGCTCGGGGGACGAGCAGTACTTC. It yields the protein CASSPLSSGDEQYF.

This sequence joins TRBV6-5 and TRBJ2-2; 9 nucleotides agree with TRBD2. Germline-derived CDR1 and CDR2 are MNHEY and SVGAGI. Trimming at V came to 5 bases and at J to 3 bases, leaving 4 bases not matched to a gene. The CDR3 sequence is 15 residues long. The CDR3 protein is CASSLSGGHTGELFF. The CDR3, as DNA: TGTGCCAGCAGTCTTAGCGGGGGCCACACCGGGGAGCTGTTTTTT.

The sample holds one count of this clone. The rearrangement links TRBV5-4 to TRBJ1-6; 7 bases line up with TRBD1. Unmatched junction bases numbered 4, after V lost 1 base and J lost 9 bases. The germline V gene encodes CDR1 SGHNT and CDR2 YYREEE (reference sequence). This CDR3 is 14 amino acids long. The CDR3 DNA is TGTGCCAGCAGCTTGAACAGGGGAGGTTCACCCCTCCACTTT. Encoded protein: CASSLNRGGSPLHF. The entire variable domain, with the rest obtained from reference TRBV5-4 and TRBJ1-6, is as follows: ETGVTQSPTHLIKTRGQQVTLRCSSQSGHNTVSWYQQALGQGPQFIFQYYREEENGRGNFPPRFSGLQFPNYSSELNVNALELDDSALYLCASSLNRGGSPLHFGNGTRLTVT.